This T cell receptor beta chain was profiled in a study of cytomegalovirus exposure and HLA in healthy donors. The CDR3 runs 14 residues. V was clipped by 1 base and J by 6 bases; unmatched bases: 3. Germline-derived CDR1 and CDR2 are SGHTA and FQGNSA. The PCR employed 60 Vbeta primers together with 13 Jbeta primers. This table comes from immunoSEQ multiplex PCR, and its TCRdb copy is limited to in-frame clones, with some not included. The sample yields 120,000 or so clones, 80% seen once. This clonotype originated in a man aged 50-60 years in good health and CMV-seronegative. This chain uses TRBV7-2 with TRBJ2-1; TRBD1 aligns across 7 bases. Sample: PBMCs. CDR3 DNA: TGTGCCAGCAGCTTAGGACAGGGTTTCAATGAGCAGTTCTTC. As protein: CASSLGQGFNEQFF.